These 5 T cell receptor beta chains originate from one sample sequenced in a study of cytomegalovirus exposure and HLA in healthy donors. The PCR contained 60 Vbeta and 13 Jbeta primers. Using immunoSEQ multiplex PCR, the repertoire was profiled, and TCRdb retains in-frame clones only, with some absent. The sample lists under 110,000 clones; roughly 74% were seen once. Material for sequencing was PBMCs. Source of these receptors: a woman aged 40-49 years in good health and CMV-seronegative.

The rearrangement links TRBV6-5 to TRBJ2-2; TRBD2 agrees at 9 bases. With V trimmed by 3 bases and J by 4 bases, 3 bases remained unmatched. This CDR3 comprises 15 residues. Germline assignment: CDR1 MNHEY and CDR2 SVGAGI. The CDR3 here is CASSYSGGVTGELFF. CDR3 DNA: TGTGCCAGCAGTTATAGCGGGGGCGTCACCGGGGAGCTGTTTTTT.

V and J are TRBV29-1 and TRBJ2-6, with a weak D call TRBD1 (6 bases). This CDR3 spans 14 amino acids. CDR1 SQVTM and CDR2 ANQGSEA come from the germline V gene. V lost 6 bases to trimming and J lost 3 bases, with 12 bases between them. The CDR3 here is CSVTGQNGANVLTF. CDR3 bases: TGCAGCGTCACGGGACAAAATGGGGCCAACGTCCTGACTTTC.

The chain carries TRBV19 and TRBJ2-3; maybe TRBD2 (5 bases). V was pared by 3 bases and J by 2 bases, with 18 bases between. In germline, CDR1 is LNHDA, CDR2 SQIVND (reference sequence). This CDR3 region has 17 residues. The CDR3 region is CASSIGTGNTNTDTQYF. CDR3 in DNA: TGTGCCAGTAGTATTGGAACCGGGAACACTAACACAGATACGCAGTATTTT.

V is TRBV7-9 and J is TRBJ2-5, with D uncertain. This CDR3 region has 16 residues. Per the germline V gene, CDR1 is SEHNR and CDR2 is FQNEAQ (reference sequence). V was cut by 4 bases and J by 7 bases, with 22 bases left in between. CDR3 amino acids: CASSSPLRGYWVTQYF. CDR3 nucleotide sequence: TGTGCCAGCAGCTCCCCCCTCAGAGGATACTGGGTGACCCAGTACTTC.

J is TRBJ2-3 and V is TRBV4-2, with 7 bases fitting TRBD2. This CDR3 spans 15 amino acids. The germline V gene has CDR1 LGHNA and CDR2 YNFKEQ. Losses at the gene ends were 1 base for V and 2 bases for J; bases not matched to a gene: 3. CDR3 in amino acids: CASSQASGYTDTQYF. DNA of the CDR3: TGTGCCAGCAGCCAAGCTAGCGGTTACACAGATACGCAGTATTTT.